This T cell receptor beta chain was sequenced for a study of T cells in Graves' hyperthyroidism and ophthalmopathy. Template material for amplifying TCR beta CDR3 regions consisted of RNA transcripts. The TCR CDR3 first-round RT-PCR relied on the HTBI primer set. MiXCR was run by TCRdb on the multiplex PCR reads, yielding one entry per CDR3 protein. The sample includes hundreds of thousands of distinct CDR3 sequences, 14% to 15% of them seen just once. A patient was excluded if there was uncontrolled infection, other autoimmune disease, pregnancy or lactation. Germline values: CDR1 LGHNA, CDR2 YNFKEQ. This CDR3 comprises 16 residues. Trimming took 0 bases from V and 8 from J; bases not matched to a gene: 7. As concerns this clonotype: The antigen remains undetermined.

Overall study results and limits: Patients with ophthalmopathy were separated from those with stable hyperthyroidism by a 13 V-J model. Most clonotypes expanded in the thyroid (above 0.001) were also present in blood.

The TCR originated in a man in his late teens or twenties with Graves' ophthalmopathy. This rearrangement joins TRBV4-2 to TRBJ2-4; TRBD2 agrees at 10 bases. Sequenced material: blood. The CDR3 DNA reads TGTGCCAGCAGCCAAGACGCTCCTAGCGGGAGTTACATTCAGTACTTC. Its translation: CASSQDAPSGSYIQYF.